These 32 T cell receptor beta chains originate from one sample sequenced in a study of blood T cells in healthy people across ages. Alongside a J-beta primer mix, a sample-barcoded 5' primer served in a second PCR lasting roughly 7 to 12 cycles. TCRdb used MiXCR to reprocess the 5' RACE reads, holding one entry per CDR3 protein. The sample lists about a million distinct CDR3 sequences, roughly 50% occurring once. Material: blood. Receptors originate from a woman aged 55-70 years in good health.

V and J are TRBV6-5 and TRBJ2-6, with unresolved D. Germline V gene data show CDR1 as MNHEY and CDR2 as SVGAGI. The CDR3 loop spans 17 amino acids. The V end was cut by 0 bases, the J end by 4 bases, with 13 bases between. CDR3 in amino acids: CASSYSTSGSGANVLTF. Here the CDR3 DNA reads TGTGCCAGCAGTTACTCGACCTCGGGCTCCGGGGCCAACGTCCTGACTTTC.

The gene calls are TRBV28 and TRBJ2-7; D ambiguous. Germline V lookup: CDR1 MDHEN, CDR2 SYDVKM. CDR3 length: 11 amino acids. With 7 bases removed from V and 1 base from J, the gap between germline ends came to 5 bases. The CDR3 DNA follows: TGTGCCAGCAAACTATCCTACGAGCAGTACTTC. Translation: CASKLSYEQYF.

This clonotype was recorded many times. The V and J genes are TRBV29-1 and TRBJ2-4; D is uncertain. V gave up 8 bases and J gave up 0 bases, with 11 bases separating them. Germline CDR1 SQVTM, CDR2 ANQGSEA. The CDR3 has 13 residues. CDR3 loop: CSTEALAKNIQYF. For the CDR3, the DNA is TGCAGCACCGAAGCACTAGCCAAAAACATTCAGTACTTC. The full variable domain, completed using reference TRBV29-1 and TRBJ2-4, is SAVISQKPSRDICQRGTSLTIQCQVDSQVTMMFWYRQQPGQSLTLIATANQGSEATYESGFVIDKFPISRPNLTFSTLTVSNMSPEDSSIYLCSTEALAKNIQYFGAGTRLSVL.

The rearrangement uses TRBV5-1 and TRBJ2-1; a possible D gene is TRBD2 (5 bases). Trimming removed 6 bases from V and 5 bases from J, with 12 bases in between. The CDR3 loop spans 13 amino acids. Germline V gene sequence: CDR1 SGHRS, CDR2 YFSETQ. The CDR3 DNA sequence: TGCGCCAGCAAAGAGGGTTCGCACAATGAGCAGTTCTTC. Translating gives CASKEGSHNEQFF.

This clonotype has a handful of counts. CDR3 coding DNA: TGTGCCAGCACCATTGGGCAGGGTGAGCACAATGAGCAGTTCTTC. Its protein product is CASTIGQGEHNEQFF. The chain carries TRBV12-3 or TRBV12-4 and TRBJ2-1; D may be TRBD1 (5 bases). V lost 7 bases and J lost 5, with 18 bases in between. CDR3 length: 15 amino acids.

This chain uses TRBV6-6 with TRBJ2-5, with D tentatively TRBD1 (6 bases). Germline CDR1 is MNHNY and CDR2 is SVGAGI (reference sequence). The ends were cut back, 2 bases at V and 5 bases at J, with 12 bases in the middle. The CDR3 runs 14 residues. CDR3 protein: CASSYDRWAETQYF. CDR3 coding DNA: TGTGCCAGCAGTTACGACAGGTGGGCGGAGACCCAGTACTTC.

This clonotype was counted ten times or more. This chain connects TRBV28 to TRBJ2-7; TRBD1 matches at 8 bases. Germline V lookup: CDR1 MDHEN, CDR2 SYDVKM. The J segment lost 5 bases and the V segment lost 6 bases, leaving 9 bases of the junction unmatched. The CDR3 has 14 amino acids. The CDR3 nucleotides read TGTGCCAGCAGCCGAGTTACGACAGGGGACGAGCAGTACTTC. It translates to CASSRVTTGDEQYF.

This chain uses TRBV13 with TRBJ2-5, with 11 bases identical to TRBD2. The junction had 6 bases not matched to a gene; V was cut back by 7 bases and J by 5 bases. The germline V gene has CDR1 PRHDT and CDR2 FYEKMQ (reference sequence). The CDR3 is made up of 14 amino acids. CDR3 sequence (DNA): TGTGCCAGCAATCTAGCGGGAGGCGCGGAGACCCAGTACTTC. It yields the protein CASNLAGGAETQYF.

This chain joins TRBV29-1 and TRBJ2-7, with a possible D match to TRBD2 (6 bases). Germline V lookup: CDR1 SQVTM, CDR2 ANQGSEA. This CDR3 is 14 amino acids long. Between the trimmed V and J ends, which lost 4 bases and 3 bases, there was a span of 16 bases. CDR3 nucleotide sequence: TGCAGCGTTGCACGGGGCAGGGAGGACTACGAGCAGTACTTC. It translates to CSVARGREDYEQYF.

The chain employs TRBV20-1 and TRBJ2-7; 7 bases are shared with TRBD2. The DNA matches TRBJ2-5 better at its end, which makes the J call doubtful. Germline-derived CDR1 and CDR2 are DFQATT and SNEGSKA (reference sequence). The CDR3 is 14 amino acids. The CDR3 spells CSARRGHGGKTQYF. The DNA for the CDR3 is TGCAGTGCTAGGAGAGGGCACGGGGGGAAGACCCAGTACTTC.

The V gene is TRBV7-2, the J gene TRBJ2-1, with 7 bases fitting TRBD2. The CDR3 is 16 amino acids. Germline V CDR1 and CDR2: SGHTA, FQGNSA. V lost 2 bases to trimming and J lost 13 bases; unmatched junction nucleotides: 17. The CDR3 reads CASSLLTSSLQETQFF. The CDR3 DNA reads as TGTGCCAGCAGCTTACTGACTAGCAGCCTACAAGAGACCCAGTTCTTC. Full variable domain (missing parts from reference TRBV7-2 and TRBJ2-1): GAGVSQSPSNKVTEKGKDVELRCDPISGHTALYWYRQSLGQGLEFLIYFQGNSAPDKSGLPSDRFSAERTGGSVSTLTIQRTQQEDSAVYLCASSLLTSSLQETQFFGPGTRLTVL.

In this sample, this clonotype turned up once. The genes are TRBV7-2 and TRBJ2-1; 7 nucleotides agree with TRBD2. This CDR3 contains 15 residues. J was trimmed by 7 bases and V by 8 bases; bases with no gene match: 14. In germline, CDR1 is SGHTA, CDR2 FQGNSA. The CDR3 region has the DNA TGTGCCAGCTTCCGAGGAGGAAGCGGGGATAATGAGCAGTTCTTC. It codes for CASFRGGSGDNEQFF.

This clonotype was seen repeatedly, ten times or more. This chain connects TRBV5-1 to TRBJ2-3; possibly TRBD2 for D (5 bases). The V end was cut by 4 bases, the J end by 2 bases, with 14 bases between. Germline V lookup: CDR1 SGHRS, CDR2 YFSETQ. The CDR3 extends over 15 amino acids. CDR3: CASSADPRDTDTQYF. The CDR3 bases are TGCGCCAGCAGCGCGGACCCACGGGACACAGATACGCAGTATTTT.

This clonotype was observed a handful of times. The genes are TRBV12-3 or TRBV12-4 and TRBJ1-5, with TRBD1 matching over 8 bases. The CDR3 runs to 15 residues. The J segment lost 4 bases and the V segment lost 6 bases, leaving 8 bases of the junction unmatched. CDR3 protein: CASRYLGQGNQPQHF. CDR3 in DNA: TGTGCCAGCAGGTACCTAGGACAGGGTAATCAGCCCCAGCATTTT.

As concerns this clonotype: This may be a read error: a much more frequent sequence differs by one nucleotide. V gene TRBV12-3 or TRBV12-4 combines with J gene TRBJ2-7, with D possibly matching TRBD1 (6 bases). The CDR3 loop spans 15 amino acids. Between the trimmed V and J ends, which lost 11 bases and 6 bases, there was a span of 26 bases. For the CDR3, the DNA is TGTGCCGGCGGCATTCGGCTTGGACAGACTTGCGAGCAGTACTTC. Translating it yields CAGGIRLGQTCEQYF.

The chain's CDR3 is CASRISLAPRLIYNEQFF. DNA for the CDR3: TGTGCCAGCAGGATTAGCCTGGCGCCACGACTCATCTACAATGAGCAGTTCTTC. The rearrangement uses TRBV27 and TRBJ2-1, with D uncertain. V lost 6 bases to trimming and J lost 3 bases, with 24 bases between them. This CDR3 region has 18 residues. The germline V gene encodes CDR1 MNHEY and CDR2 SMNVEV (reference sequence).

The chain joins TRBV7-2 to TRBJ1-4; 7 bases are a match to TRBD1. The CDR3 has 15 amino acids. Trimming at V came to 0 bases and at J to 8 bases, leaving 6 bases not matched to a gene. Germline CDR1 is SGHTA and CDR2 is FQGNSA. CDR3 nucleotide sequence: TGTGCCAGCAGCTTAGCCGGGACAGAGAGGGAAAAACTGTTTTTT. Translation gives CASSLAGTEREKLFF.

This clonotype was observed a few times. The CDR3 is CASMGNEQFF. The CDR3 region has the DNA TGTGCCAGCATGGGGAATGAGCAGTTCTTC. This rearrangement joins TRBV28 to TRBJ2-1, with no clear D. The CDR3 is 10 residues long. Deletions cut 7 bases from V and 7 bases from J, with 5 bases between. Germline values: CDR1 MDHEN, CDR2 SYDVKM.

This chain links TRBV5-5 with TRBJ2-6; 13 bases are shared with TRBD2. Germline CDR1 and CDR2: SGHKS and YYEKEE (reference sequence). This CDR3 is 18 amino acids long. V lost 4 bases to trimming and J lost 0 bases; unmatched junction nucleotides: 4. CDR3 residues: CASSPGLAGPSGANVLTF. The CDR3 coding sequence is TGTGCCAGCAGCCCGGGACTAGCGGGGCCCTCTGGGGCCAACGTCCTGACTTTC.

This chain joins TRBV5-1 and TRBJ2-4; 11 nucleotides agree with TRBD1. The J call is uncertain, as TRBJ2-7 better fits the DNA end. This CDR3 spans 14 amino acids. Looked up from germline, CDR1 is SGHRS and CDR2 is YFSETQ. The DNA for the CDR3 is TGCGCCAGCCGCCGGGACAGGGGGTGGTACGAGCAGTACTTC. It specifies CASRRDRGWYEQYF.

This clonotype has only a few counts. The CDR3 DNA is TGTGCCAGCAGTTTCCAAGCGAACACCGGGGAGCTGTTTTTT. The encoded protein is CASSFQANTGELFF. This chain connects TRBV12-3 or TRBV12-4 to TRBJ2-2; no clear D. Trimming shortened V by 3 bases and J by 0 bases, and 5 bases separated the two germline ends. The CDR3 covers 14 residues.

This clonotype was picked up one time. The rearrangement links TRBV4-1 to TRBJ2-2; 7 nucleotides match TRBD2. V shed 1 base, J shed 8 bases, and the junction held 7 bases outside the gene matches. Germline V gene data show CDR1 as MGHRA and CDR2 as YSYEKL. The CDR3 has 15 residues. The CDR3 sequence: CASSQVSAGLGELFF. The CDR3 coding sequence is TGCGCCAGCAGCCAAGTATCAGCGGGACTGGGGGAGCTGTTTTTT.

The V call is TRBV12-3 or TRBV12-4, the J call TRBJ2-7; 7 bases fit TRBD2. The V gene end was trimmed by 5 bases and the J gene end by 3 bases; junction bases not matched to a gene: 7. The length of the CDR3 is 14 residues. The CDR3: CASSLSGLHYEQYF. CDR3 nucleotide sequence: TGTGCCAGCAGTCTGTCGGGACTACACTACGAGCAGTACTTC.

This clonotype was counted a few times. CDR3 protein: CASSQAWGGTEAFF. The DNA of the CDR3 is TGCGCCAGCAGCCAAGCCTGGGGGGGTACTGAAGCTTTCTTT. The rearrangement links TRBV4-3 to TRBJ1-1; D might be TRBD1 (5 bases). V was pared by 1 base and J by 5 bases, with 11 bases between. Germline V gene sequence: CDR1 LGHNA, CDR2 YSLEER. The CDR3 totals 14 residues.

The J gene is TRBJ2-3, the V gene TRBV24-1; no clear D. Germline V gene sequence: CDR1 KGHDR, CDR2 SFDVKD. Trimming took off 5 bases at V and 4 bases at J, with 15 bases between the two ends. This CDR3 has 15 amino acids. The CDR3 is CATSAGRSSADTQYF. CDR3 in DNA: TGTGCCACCAGTGCTGGCCGCTCCTCAGCAGATACGCAGTATTTT.

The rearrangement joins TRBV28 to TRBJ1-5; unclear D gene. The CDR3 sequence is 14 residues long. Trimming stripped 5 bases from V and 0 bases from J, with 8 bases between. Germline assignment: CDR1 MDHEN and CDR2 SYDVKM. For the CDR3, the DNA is TGTGCCAGCAGTGTTGGGTATAGCAATCAGCCCCAGCATTTT. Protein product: CASSVGYSNQPQHF.

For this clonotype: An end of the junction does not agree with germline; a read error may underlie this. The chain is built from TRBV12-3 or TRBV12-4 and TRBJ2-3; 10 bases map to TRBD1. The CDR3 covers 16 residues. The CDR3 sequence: CASSPPSTGGTGTQYF. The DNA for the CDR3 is TGTGCCAGCAGTCCTCCCTCGACAGGGGGCACAGGTACGCAGTATTTT.

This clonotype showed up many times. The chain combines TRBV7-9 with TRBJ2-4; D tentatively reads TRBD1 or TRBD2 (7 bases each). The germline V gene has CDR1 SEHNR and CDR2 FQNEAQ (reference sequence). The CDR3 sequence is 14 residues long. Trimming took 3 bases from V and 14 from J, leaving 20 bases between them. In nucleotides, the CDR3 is TGTGCCAGCAGCTTTTCCCTGGGAGGGGGCGCGAAGTACTTC. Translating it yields CASSFSLGGGAKYF.

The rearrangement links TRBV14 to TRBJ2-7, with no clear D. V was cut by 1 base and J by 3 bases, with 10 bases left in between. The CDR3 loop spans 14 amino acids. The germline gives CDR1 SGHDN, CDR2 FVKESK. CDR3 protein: CASSQGAYYYEQYF. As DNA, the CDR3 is TGTGCCAGCAGCCAAGGGGCTTATTACTACGAGCAGTACTTC.

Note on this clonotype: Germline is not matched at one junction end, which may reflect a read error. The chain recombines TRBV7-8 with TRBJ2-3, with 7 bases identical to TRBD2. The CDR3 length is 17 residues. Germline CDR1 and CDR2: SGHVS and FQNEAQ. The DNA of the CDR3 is TGTGCCGGCAGCTTAGTTATGGCGGGAGTCTTTCCAGATACGCAGTATTTT. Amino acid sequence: CAGSLVMAGVFPDTQYF.

The CDR3 coding sequence is TGTGCCAGCGGAATAGCGGGAGGGCCCGACCAAGAGACCCAGTACTTC. Protein product: CASGIAGGPDQETQYF. The V and J genes are TRBV28 and TRBJ2-5, with 11 bases lining up with TRBD2. Germline V lookup: CDR1 MDHEN, CDR2 SYDVKM. CDR3 length equals 16 residues. The junction had 8 bases not matched to a gene; V was cut back by 8 bases and J by 0 bases. Supplemented by reference TRBV28 and TRBJ2-5, the full variable domain reads DVKVTQSSRYLVKRTGEKVFLECVQDMDHENMFWYRQDPGLGLRLIYFSYDVKMKEKGDIPEGYSVSREKKERFSLILESASTNQTSMYLCASGIAGGPDQETQYFGPGTRLLVL.

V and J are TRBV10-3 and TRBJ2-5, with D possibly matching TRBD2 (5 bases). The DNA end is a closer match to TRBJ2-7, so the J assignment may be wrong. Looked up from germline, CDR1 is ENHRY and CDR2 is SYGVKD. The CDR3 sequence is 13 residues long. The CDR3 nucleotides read TGTGCCATCAGTGATGGACTCCCCTACGAGCAGTACTTC. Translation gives CAISDGLPYEQYF.